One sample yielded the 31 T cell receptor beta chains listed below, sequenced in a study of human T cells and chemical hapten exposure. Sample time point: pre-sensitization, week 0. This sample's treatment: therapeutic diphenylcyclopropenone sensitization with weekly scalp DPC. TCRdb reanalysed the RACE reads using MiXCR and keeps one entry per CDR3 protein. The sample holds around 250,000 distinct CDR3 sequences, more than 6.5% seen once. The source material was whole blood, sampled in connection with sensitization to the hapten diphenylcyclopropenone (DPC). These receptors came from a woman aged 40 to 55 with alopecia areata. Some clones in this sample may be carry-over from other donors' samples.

CDR3 protein: CASSFQNSPLHF. The CDR3 nucleotides read TGCGCCAGCAGCTTCCAGAATTCACCCCTCCACTTT. The chain combines TRBV5-1 with TRBJ1-6, with D uncertain. V lost 2 bases and J 7 bases, leaving 4 bases between the germline ends. This CDR3 has 12 amino acids. The germline V gene encodes CDR1 SGHRS and CDR2 YFSETQ.

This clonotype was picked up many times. CDR3 amino acids: CASTGRGSTDTQYF. The DNA for the CDR3 is TGTGCCAGCACGGGGAGAGGGAGCACAGATACGCAGTATTTT. V usage is TRBV28 and J usage is TRBJ2-3, with D perhaps TRBD2 (5 bases). Germline V gives CDR1 MDHEN, CDR2 SYDVKM. The CDR3 is 14 residues long. V lost 7 bases and J 0 bases, leaving 11 bases between the germline ends.

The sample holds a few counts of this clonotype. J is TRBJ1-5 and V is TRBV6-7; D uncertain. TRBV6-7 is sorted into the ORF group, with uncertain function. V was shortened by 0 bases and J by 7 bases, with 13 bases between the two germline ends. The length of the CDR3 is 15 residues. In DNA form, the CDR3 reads TGTGCCAGCAGTTACTCCGGGCCCCGGGCGCAGCCCCAGCATTTT. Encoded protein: CASSYSGPRAQPQHF.

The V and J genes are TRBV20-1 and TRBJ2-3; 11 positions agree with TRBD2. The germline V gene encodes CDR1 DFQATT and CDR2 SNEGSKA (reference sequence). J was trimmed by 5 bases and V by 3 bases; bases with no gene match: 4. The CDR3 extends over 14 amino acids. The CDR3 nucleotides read TGCAGTGCTAGTAGGCTAGCGGGAGGAGATACGCAGTATTTT. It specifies CSASRLAGGDTQYF.

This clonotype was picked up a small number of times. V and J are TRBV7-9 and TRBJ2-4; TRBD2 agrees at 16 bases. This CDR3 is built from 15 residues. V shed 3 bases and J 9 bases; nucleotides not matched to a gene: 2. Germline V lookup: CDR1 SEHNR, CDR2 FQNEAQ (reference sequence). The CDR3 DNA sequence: TGTGCCAGCAGCTTGGGGACTAGCGGGAGGGGCATTCAGTACTTC. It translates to CASSLGTSGRGIQYF. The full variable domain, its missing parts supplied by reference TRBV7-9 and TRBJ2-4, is DTGVSQNPRHKITKRGQNVTFRCDPISEHNRLYWYRQTLGQGPEFLTYFQNEAQLEKSRLLSDRFSAERPKGSFSTLEIQRTEQGDSAMYLCASSLGTSGRGIQYFGAGTRLSVL.

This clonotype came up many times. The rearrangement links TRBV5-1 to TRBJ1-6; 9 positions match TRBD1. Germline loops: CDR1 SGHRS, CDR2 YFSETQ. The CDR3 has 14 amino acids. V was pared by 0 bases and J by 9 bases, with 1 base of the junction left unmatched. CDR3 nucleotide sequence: TGCGCCAGCAGCTTGGGACAGGGGGGTTCACCCCTCCACTTT. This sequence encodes CASSLGQGGSPLHF.

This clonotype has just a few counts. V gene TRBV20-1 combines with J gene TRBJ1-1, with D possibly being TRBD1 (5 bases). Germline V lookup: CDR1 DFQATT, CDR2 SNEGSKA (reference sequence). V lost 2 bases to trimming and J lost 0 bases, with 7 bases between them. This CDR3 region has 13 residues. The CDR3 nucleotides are TGCAGTGCTAGAAGACAGCTGAACACTGAAGCTTTCTTT. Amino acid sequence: CSARRQLNTEAFF.

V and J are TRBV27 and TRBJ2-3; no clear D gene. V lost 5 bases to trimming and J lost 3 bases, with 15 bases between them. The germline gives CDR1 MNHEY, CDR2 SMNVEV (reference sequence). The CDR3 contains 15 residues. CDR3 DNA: TGTGCCAGCAGTCCCATGGGTGGTGGTACAGATACGCAGTATTTT. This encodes CASSPMGGGTDTQYF.

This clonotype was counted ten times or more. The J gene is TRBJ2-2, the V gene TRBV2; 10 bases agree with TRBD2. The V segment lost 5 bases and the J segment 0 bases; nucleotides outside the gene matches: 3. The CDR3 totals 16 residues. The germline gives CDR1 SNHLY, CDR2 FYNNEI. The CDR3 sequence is CASSRLAGANTGELFF. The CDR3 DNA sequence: TGTGCCAGCAGTAGACTAGCGGGTGCGAACACCGGGGAGCTGTTTTTT.

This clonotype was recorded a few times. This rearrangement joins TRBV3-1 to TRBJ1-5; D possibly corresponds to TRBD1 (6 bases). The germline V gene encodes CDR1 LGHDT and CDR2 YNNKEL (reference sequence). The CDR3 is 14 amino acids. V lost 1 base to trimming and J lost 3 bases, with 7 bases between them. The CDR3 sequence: CASSQAGVNQPQHF. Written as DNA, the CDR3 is TGTGCCAGCAGCCAAGCAGGGGTCAATCAGCCCCAGCATTTT.

The CDR3 sequence is CASSLLGGRGPGEQYF. The DNA of the CDR3 is TGTGCCAGCAGCTTGTTGGGCGGGAGGGGTCCCGGCGAGCAGTACTTC. The rearrangement joins TRBV5-4 to TRBJ2-7, with 9 bases fitting TRBD2. CDR1 and CDR2 from the germline V gene are SGHNT and YYREEE (reference sequence). The CDR3 consists of 16 residues. The trim removed 1 base at V and 6 bases at J, leaving 11 bases unmatched.

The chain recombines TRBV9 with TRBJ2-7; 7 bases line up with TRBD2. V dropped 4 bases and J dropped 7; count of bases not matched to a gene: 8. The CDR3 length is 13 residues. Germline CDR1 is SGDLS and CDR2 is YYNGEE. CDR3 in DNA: TGTGCCAGCAGCCCGCTAGCGGCGGGGGAGCAGTACTTC. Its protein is CASSPLAAGEQYF.

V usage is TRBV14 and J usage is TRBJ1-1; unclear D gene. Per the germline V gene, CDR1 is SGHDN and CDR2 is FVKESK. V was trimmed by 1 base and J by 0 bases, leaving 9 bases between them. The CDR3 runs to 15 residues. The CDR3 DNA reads TGTGCCAGCAGCCAAGGGCGGACGTTGAACACTGAAGCTTTCTTT. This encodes CASSQGRTLNTEAFF.

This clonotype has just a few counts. Written as DNA, the CDR3 is TGTGCCAGCAGAACTCACTACGAGCAGTACTTC. Protein: CASRTHYEQYF. The chain employs TRBV6-2 or TRBV6-3 and TRBJ2-7; D is undetermined. The CDR3 totals 11 residues. Germline lookup yields CDR1 MNHEY and CDR2 SVGEGT. With 6 bases removed from V and 3 bases from J, the gap between germline ends came to 6 bases.

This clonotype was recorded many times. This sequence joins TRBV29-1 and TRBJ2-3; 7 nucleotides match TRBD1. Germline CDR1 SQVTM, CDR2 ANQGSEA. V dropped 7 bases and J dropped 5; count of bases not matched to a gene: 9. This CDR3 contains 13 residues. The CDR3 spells CSAQQGSGDTQYF. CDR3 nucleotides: TGCAGCGCACAACAGGGGAGTGGAGATACGCAGTATTTT.

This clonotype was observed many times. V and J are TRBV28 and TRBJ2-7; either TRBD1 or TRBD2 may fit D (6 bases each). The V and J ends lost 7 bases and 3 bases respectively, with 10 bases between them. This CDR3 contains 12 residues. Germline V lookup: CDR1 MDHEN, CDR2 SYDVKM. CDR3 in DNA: TGTGCCAGCAAGGAGGGGGACTACGAGCAGTACTTC. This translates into CASKEGDYEQYF.

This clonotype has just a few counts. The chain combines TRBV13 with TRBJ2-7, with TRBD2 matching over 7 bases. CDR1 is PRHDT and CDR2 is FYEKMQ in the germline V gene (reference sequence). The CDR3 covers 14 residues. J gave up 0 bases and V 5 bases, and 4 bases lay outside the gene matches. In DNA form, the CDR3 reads TGTGCCAGCAGCAGAGCGGGACTCTCCTACGAGCAGTACTTC. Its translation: CASSRAGLSYEQYF.

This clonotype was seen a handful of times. This CDR3 reads CASSYGTGITGELFF. CDR3 DNA sequence: TGTGCCAGCAGTTACGGGACAGGAATCACCGGGGAGCTGTTTTTT. The chain links TRBV6-5 to TRBJ2-2, with 8 positions matching TRBD1. CDR1 MNHEY and CDR2 SVGAGI come from the germline V gene. V shed 2 bases, J shed 4 bases, and the junction held 3 bases outside the gene matches. The CDR3 sequence is 15 residues long.

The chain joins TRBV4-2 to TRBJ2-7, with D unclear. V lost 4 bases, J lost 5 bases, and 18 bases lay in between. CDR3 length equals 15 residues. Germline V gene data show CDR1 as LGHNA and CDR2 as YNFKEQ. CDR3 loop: CASSRLELDSHEQYF. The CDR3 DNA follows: TGTGCCAGCAGCCGCCTAGAGCTAGATTCGCACGAGCAGTACTTC.

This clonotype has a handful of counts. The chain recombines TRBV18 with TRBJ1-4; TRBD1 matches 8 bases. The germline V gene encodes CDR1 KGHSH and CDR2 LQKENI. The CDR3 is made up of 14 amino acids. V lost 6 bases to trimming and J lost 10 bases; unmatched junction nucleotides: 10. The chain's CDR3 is CASSERTGPRKLFF. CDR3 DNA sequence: TGTGCCAGCTCGGAACGGACAGGGCCACGAAAACTGTTTTTT. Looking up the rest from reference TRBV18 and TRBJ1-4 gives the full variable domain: NAGVMQNPRHLVRRRGQEARLRCSPMKGHSHVYWYRQLPEEGLKFMVYLQKENIIDESGMPKERFSAEFPKEGPSILRIQQVVRGDSAAYFCASSERTGPRKLFFGSGTQLSVL.

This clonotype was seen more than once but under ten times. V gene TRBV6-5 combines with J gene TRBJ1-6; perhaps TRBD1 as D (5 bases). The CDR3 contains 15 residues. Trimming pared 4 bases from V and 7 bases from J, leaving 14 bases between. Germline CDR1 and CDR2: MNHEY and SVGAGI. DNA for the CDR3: TGTGCCAGCAGTTCCGGGGGAACTTGGAATTCACCCCTCCACTTT. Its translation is CASSSGGTWNSPLHF.

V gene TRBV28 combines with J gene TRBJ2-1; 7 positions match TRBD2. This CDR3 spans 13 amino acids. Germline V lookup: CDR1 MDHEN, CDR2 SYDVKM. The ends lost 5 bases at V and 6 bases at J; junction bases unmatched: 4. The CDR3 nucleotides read TGTGCCAGCAGTAAGACTAGCCGCAATGAGCAGTTCTTC. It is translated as CASSKTSRNEQFF.

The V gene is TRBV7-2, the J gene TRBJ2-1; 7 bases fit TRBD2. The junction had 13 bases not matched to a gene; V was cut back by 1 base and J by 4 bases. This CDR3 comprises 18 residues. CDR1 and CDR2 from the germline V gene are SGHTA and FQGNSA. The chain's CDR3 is CASSLVGGRAARYNEQFF. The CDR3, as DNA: TGTGCCAGCAGCTTAGTTGGTGGGAGGGCTGCGCGGTACAATGAGCAGTTCTTC.

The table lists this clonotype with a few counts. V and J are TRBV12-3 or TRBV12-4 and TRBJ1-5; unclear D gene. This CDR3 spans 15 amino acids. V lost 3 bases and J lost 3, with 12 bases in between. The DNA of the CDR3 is TGTGCCAGCAGTTTTGATGTACAGTACAATCAGCCCCAGCATTTT. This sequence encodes CASSFDVQYNQPQHF.

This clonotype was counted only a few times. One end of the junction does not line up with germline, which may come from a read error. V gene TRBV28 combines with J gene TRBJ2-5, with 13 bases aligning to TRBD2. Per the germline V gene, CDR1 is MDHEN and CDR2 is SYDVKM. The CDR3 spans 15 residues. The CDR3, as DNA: TGTGCCAGCACGAGACAGCTTCTACCGACTAGCGGGAGGAACTTC. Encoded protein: CASTRQLLPTSGRNF. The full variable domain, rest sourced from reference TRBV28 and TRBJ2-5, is DVKVTQSSRYLVKRTGEKVFLECVQDMDHENMFWYRQDPGLGLRLIYFSYDVKMKEKGDIPEGYSVSREKKERFSLILESASTNQTSMYLCASTRQLLPTSGRNFGPGTRLLVL.

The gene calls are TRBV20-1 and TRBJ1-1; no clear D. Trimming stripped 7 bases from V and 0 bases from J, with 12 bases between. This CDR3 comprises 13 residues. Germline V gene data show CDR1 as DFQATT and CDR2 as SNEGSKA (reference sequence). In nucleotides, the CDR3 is TGCAGTGTGGAGGTACCCATGAACACTGAAGCTTTCTTT. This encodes CSVEVPMNTEAFF.

This chain's CDR3 is CATSRAKNEKLFF. CDR3 sequence (DNA): TGTGCCACCAGCAGAGCCAAAAATGAAAAACTGTTTTTT. The J gene is TRBJ1-4, the V gene TRBV15; D not certain. The CDR3 is 13 residues long. CDR1 is LNHNV and CDR2 is YYDKDF in the germline V gene (reference sequence). V was cut by 1 base and J by 5 bases, with 5 bases left in between.

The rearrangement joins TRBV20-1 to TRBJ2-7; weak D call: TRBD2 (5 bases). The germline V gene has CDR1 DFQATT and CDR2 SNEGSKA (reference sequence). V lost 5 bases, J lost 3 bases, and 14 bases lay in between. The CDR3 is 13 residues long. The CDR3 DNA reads TGCAGTGCTCCCACGCGGGTTAGCTACGAGCAGTACTTC. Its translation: CSAPTRVSYEQYF.

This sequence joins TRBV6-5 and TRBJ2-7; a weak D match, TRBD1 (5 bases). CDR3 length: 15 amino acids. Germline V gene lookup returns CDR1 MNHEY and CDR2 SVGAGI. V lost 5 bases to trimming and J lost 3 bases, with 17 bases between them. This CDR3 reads CASSLSPQGVYEQYF. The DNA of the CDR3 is TGTGCCAGCAGTCTCTCGCCTCAGGGTGTCTACGAGCAGTACTTC.

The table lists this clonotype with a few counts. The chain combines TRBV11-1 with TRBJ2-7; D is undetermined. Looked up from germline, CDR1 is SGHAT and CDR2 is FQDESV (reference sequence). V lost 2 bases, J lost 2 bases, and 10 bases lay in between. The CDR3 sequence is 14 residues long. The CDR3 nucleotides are TGTGCCAGCAGCTTACGTATAGTTCCCTACGAGCAGTACTTC. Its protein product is CASSLRIVPYEQYF. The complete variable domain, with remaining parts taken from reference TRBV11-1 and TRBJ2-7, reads EAEVAQSPRYKITEKSQAVAFWCDPISGHATLYWYRQILGQGPELLVQFQDESVVDDSQLPKDRFSAERLKGVDSTLKIQPAELGDSAMYLCASSLRIVPYEQYFGPGTRLTVT.

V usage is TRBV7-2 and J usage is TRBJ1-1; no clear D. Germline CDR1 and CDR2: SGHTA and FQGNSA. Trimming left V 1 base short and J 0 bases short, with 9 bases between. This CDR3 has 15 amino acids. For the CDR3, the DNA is TGTGCCAGCAGCTTAGGGGTGACCATGAACACTGAAGCTTTCTTT. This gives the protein CASSLGVTMNTEAFF.